The 6 T cell receptor beta chains in this list originate from one sample, sequenced in a study of a mutant IDH1 vaccine in newly diagnosed glioma. Described time point: week 47, end of study. A 20-mer mutant IDH1 peptide at 300 ug was injected subcutaneously with topical imiquimod. Produced via immunoSEQ multiplex PCR; TCRdb's table is partial and in-frame only. The sample has under 45,000 clones, roughly 82% seen once. What these receptors recognize is not known. The material sequenced was PBMCs, taken from a glioma patient whose treatment included an IDH1 peptide vaccine. These receptors all come from a man aged 18 to 30 with glioma. Some clones in this sample may be carry-over from other donors' samples.

This rearrangement joins TRBV7-9 to TRBJ2-7; D is ambiguous. Germline V gives CDR1 SEHNR, CDR2 FQNEAQ (reference sequence). The CDR3 extends over 14 amino acids. Deletions cut 0 bases from V and 2 bases from J, with 8 bases between. CDR3 sequence: CASSLALQPYEQYF. In DNA form, the CDR3 reads TGTGCCAGCAGCTTAGCTCTACAACCCTACGAGCAGTACTTC.

This chain uses TRBV7-9 with TRBJ1-2; possibly TRBD1 for D (6 bases). The CDR3 totals 13 residues. Trimming took off 4 bases at V and 4 bases at J, with 10 bases between the two ends. The V gene's germline CDR1 is SEHNR and CDR2 FQNEAQ (reference sequence). CDR3 protein: CASSSGQLYGYTF. CDR3 sequence (DNA): TGTGCCAGCAGCTCCGGACAGCTCTATGGCTACACCTTC.

DNA of the CDR3: TGTGCCAGCGGTCGCTTGGGCTCCTACGAGCAGTACTTC. This sequence encodes CASGRLGSYEQYF. This chain joins TRBV6-5 and TRBJ2-7; D is unresolved. Trimming removed 8 bases from V and 0 bases from J, with 11 bases in between. The germline V gene encodes CDR1 MNHEY and CDR2 SVGAGI. This CDR3 spans 13 amino acids.

This clone showed up just a few times. V is TRBV19 and J is TRBJ2-3, with D unclear. The CDR3 totals 13 residues. V gave up 1 base and J gave up 4 bases, with 6 bases separating them. Germline CDR1 is LNHDA and CDR2 is SQIVND (reference sequence). The CDR3: CASSIVRADTQYF. The CDR3 bases are TGTGCCAGTAGTATAGTAAGGGCAGATACGCAGTATTTT.

This chain links TRBV6-5 with TRBJ1-1, with a tentative D call TRBD1 (6 bases). Germline V CDR1 and CDR2: MNHEY, SVGAGI. Trimming shortened V by 5 bases and J by 10 bases, and 14 bases separated the two germline ends. There are 12 residues in the CDR3. CDR3 in DNA: TGTGCCAGCAGTCAGGGTCGGGGGGCAGCTTTCTTT. Encoded protein: CASSQGRGAAFF.

This rearrangement joins TRBV20-1 to TRBJ1-2; perhaps TRBD1 as D (5 bases). The germline gives CDR1 DFQATT, CDR2 SNEGSKA (reference sequence). This CDR3 has 11 residues. The CDR3 sequence is CGQRRGYGYTF. The CDR3, as DNA: TGCGGGCAGCGGAGGGGCTATGGCTACACCTTC.